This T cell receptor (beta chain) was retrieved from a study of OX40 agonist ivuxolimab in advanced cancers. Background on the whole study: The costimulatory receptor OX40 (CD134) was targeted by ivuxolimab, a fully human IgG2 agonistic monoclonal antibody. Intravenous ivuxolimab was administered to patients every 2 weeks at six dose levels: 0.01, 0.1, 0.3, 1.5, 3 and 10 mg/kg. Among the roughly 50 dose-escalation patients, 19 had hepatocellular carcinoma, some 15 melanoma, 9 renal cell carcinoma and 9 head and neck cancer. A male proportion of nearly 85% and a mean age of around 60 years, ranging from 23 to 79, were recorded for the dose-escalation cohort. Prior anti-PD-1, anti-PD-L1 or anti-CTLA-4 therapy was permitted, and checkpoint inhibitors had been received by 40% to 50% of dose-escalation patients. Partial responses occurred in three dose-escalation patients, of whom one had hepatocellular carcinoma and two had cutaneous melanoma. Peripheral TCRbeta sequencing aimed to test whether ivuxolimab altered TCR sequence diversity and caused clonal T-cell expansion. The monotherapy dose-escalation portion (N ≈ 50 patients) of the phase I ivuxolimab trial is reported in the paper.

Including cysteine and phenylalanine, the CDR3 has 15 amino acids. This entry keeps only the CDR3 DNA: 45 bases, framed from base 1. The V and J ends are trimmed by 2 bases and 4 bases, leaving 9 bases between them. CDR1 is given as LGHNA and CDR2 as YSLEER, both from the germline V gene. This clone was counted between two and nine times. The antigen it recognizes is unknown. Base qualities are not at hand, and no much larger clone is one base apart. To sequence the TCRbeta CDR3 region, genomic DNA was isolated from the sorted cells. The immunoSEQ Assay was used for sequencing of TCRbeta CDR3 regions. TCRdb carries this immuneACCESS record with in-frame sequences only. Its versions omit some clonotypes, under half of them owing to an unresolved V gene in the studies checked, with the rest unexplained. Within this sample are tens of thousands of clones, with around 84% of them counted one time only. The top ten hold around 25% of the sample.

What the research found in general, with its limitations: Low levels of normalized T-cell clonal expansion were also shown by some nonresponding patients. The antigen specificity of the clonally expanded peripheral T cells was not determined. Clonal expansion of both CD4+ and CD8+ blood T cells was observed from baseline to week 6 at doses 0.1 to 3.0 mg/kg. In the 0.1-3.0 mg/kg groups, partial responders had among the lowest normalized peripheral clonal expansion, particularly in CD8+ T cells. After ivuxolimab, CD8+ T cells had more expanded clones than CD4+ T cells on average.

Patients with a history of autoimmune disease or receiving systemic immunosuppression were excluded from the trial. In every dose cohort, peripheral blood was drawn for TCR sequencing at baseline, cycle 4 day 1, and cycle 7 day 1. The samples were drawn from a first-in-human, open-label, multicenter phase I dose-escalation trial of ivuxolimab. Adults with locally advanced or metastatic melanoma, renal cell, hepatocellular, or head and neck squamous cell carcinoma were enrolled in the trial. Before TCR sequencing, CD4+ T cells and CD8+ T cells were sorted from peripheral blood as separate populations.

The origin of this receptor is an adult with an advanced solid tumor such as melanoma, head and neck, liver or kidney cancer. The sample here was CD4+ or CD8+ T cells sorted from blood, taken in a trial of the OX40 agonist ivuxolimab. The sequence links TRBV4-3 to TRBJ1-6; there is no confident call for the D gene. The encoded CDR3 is CASSQNPDYNSPLHF. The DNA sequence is TGCGCCAGCAGCCAAAATCCGGATTATAATTCACCCCTCCACTTT.